A single sample gave rise to the 17 T cell receptor beta chains below, sequenced in a study of CD8+CD57+ T cells in acquired aplastic anemia. Patients who underwent sequencing had shown CD8+CD57+ cell expansion by flow cytometry. Profiles of TCR beta VDJ and CDR3 were generated from a genomic DNA template. TCRdb reprocessed the reads with MiXCR, giving one entry per CDR3 protein. The data hold hundreds of thousands of distinct CDR3 sequences, with around 32% observed a single time. The sequencing input was sorted CD4+, CD8+, or CD8+CD57+ T cells (not recorded which) from PBMCs. The receptor source for this set is a human donor with aplastic anemia.

This clonotype was counted at least ten times. This chain connects TRBV10-3 to TRBJ2-1; 15 nucleotides align to TRBD2. The junction had 5 bases not matched to a gene; V was cut back by 6 bases and J by 5 bases. CDR1 ENHRY and CDR2 SYGVKD come from the germline V gene. The CDR3 is 16 residues long. The CDR3 DNA reads as TGTGCCATCAGAGGGACTAGCGGGAGGTCCAACAATGAGCAGTTCTTC. The encoded protein is CAIRGTSGRSNNEQFF.

This chain uses TRBV19 with TRBJ2-7, with 7 bases that match TRBD1. Germline loops: CDR1 LNHDA, CDR2 SQIVND (reference sequence). J gave up 2 bases and V 9 bases, and 10 bases lay outside the gene matches. CDR3 length: 14 residues. The CDR3 loop reads CASLQDRTAYEQYF. The CDR3 DNA reads as TGTGCCAGCCTACAGGACAGGACCGCCTACGAGCAGTACTTC.

In its sample, this clonotype was seen many times. V is TRBV20-1 and J is TRBJ2-7; no reliable D call. Germline V gene data show CDR1 as DFQATT and CDR2 as SNEGSKA (reference sequence). Trimming pared 3 bases from V and 6 bases from J, leaving 21 bases between. The CDR3 consists of 15 residues. DNA of the CDR3: TGCAGTGCTAGTTCTGGGAACAGCGTGAGTGGCGAGCAGTACTTC. Translated: CSASSGNSVSGEQYF.

The rearrangement joins TRBV24-1 to TRBJ1-5; no reliable D call. The CDR3 has 15 residues. Trimming pared 4 bases from V and 3 bases from J, leaving 12 bases between. Per the germline V gene, CDR1 is KGHDR and CDR2 is SFDVKD. CDR3 in amino acids: CATSEIGQVNQPQHF. CDR3 coding DNA: TGTGCCACCAGTGAAATCGGGCAGGTCAATCAGCCCCAGCATTTT.

The gene calls are TRBV19 and TRBJ1-2; 9 positions match TRBD1. V gave up 0 bases and J gave up 7 bases; unmatched junction bases: 6. From germline, CDR1 is LNHDA and CDR2 SQIVND (reference sequence). This CDR3 is built from 15 residues. In DNA, the CDR3 is TGTGCCAGTAGTATAGATTCGGGACAGGGTATTGGCTACACCTTC. Its translation is CASSIDSGQGIGYTF.

As to this clonotype: A much more abundant neighbour one base away suggests this may be a read error. This rearrangement joins TRBV20-1 to TRBJ2-7; TRBD2 agrees at 11 bases. J lost 5 bases, V lost 0 bases, and 9 bases had no gene match. Germline V gene lookup returns CDR1 DFQATT and CDR2 SNEGSKA (reference sequence). The CDR3 runs 16 residues. This chain's CDR3 is CSARDVDETSGDEQYF. DNA for the CDR3: TGCAGTGCTAGAGATGTCGATGAGACTAGCGGGGACGAGCAGTACTTC.

This clonotype came up a few times. The chain employs TRBV30 and TRBJ1-5; D not resolved. The CDR3 spans 13 residues. The V gene lost 2 bases and the J gene lost 3 bases, with 8 bases spanning the gap. Germline V CDR1 and CDR2: GTSNPN, SVGIG (reference sequence). The CDR3 sequence is CAWSQATNQPQHF. DNA for the CDR3: TGTGCCTGGAGTCAGGCAACCAATCAGCCCCAGCATTTT.

The gene calls are TRBV2 and TRBJ1-2, with a possible D match to TRBD1 (5 bases). Looked up from germline, CDR1 is SNHLY and CDR2 is FYNNEI. The CDR3 length is 13 residues. Trimming took off 6 bases at V and 8 bases at J, with 16 bases between the two ends. CDR3 in DNA: TGTGCCAGCAGGACCGGGGGGGTTCCCGGCTACACCTTC. This sequence encodes CASRTGGVPGYTF.

Turning to this clonotype: Mismatch with germline at one junction end may stem from a read error. This chain connects TRBV5-5 to TRBJ1-5; no firm D call. Germline values: CDR1 SGHKS, CDR2 YYEKEE (reference sequence). The CDR3 length is 15 residues. CDR3: CACSPIGGDNQPQHF. In DNA, the CDR3 is TGTGCCTGCAGCCCTATAGGCGGGGATAATCAGCCCCAGCATTTT.

Ten or more counts support this clonotype. The chain has TRBV6-1 and TRBJ1-2, with unresolved D. CDR1 and CDR2 (germline): MNHNS, SASEGT. The V and J ends lost 6 bases and 3 bases respectively, with 11 bases between them. This CDR3 is built from 13 residues. The CDR3 region has the DNA TGTGCCAGCAGCCAAGACGGATACTATGGCTACACCTTC. It encodes CASSQDGYYGYTF.

The rearrangement joins TRBV6-5 to TRBJ1-5; tentatively, D is TRBD1 (6 bases). The V gene lost 2 bases and the J gene lost 6 bases, with 11 bases spanning the gap. CDR1 MNHEY and CDR2 SVGAGI come from the germline V gene. There are 14 residues in the CDR3. CDR3 in DNA: TGTGCCAGCAGTTACGGGGGGGGCGGTCAGCCCCAGCATTTT. It specifies CASSYGGGGQPQHF.

The chain is built from TRBV25-1 and TRBJ1-3; D gene uncertain. Trimming took off 6 bases at V and 8 bases at J, with 8 bases between the two ends. Germline CDR1 and CDR2: MGHDK and SYGVNS. This CDR3 contains 11 residues. The CDR3 reads CASRRSYTIYF. The CDR3 bases are TGTGCCAGCAGAAGATCGTACACCATATATTTT.

In its sample, this clonotype was seen many times. The V gene is TRBV15, the J gene TRBJ2-7; TRBD1 agrees at 8 bases. Germline CDR1 reads LNHNV; CDR2 reads YYDKDF (reference sequence). This CDR3 is built from 15 residues. Germline trimming cut 0 bases from V and 3 bases from J; bases unmatched to any gene: 4. The CDR3 loop is CATSREPGGYYEQYF. The CDR3 coding sequence is TGTGCCACCAGCAGAGAACCAGGGGGCTACTACGAGCAGTACTTC.

A few counts support this clonotype. The chain joins TRBV6-1 to TRBJ2-7; D assignment may be TRBD1 or TRBD2 (5 bases each). Germline lookup yields CDR1 MNHNS and CDR2 SASEGT. This CDR3 is 15 amino acids long. The germline V and J ends were trimmed by 7 bases and 2 bases, with 18 bases remaining between them. CDR3 sequence: CASMPIGESPYEQYF. The CDR3 region has the DNA TGTGCCAGCATGCCAATAGGGGAGAGTCCCTACGAGCAGTACTTC.

This chain links TRBV30 with TRBJ1-2, with unresolved D. The CDR3 is 13 amino acids. In germline, CDR1 is GTSNPN, CDR2 SVGIG (reference sequence). The V end lost 5 bases, the J end lost 8 bases, and 18 bases lay between the germline ends. CDR3 in amino acids: CAWGRMVVDGYTF. The CDR3 DNA sequence: TGTGCCTGGGGACGGATGGTTGTCGACGGCTACACCTTC.

This clonotype has more than one count but fewer than ten. The rearrangement joins TRBV5-1 to TRBJ2-1, with D uncertain. The V end was cut by 0 bases, the J end by 5 bases, with 12 bases between. Germline CDR1 SGHRS, CDR2 YFSETQ. This CDR3 has 15 amino acids. The CDR3 region is CASSLAGFIDNEQFF. CDR3 DNA: TGCGCCAGCAGCTTGGCCGGGTTCATTGACAATGAGCAGTTCTTC.

The V and J genes are TRBV2 and TRBJ2-3; 9 nucleotides match TRBD2. Unmatched junction bases numbered 17, after V lost 8 bases and J lost 2 bases. Germline CDR1 SNHLY, CDR2 FYNNEI. The CDR3 loop spans 18 amino acids. In DNA form, the CDR3 reads TGTGCCAGCGAGTTCATTAGCGGGGGCACCCTCCCCACAGATACGCAGTATTTT. The encoded protein is CASEFISGGTLPTDTQYF.